This TCR beta chain was sequenced in a study of blood T cell repertoires in COVID-19. The wider study: Sites across the United States, Italy and Spain contributed samples from acute and convalescent COVID-19.

Trimming took 2 bases from V and 7 from J; bases not matched to a gene: 7. Germline values: CDR1 SNHLY, CDR2 FYNNEI. The CDR3 totals 14 residues. The data were produced by immunoSEQ multiplex PCR, yet TCRdb's version contains in-frame clones alone and is incomplete. This sample has over 110,000 clones, with 88% found just once. The clonotype comes from a human donor in a cohort sampled during active COVID-19. Source material: peripheral blood. The V call is TRBV2, the J call TRBJ1-1; 7 bases agree with TRBD1. The CDR3 protein is CASSEPQTGNEAFF. CDR3 DNA: TGTGCCAGCAGTGAACCACAGACAGGGAATGAAGCTTTCTTT.